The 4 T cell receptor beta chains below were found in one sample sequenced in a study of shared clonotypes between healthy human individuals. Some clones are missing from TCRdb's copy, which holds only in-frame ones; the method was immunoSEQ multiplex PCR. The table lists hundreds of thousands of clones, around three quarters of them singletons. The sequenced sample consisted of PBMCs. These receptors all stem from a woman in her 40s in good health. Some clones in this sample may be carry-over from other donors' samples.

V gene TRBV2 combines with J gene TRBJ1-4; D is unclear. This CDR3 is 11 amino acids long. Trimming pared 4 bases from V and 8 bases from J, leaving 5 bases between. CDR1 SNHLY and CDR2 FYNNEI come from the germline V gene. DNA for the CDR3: TGTGCCAGCAGTGCCAGGGAAAAACTGTTTTTT. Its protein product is CASSAREKLFF.

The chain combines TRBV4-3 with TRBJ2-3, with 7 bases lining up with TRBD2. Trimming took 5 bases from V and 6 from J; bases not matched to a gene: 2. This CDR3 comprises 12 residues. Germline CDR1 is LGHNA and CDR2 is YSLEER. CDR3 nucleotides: TGCGCCAGCAGCGGGCGGGGGGATACGCAGTATTTT. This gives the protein CASSGRGDTQYF.

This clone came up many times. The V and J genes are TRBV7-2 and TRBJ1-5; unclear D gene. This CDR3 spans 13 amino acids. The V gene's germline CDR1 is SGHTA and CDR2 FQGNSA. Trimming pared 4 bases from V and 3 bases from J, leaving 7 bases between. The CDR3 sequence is CASSSYSNQPQHF. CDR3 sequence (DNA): TGTGCCAGCAGCTCCTATTCCAATCAGCCCCAGCATTTT.

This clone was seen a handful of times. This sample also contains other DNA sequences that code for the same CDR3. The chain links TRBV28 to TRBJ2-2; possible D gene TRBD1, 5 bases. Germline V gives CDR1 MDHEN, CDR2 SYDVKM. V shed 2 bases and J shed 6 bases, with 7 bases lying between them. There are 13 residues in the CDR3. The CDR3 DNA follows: TGTGCCAGCAGTTTAGGGGCTCCCGGGGAGCTGTTTTTT. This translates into CASSLGAPGELFF. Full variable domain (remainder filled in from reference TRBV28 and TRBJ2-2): DVKVTQSSRYLVKRTGEKVFLECVQDMDHENMFWYRQDPGLGLRLIYFSYDVKMKEKGDIPEGYSVSREKKERFSLILESASTNQTSMYLCASSLGAPGELFFGEGSRLTVL.